This TCR beta chain was recorded in a study of blood T cell repertoires in COVID-19. Study-wide context: From the United States, Italy and Spain came samples of acute and convalescent COVID-19. Sample material is recorded as cDNA or gDNA derived from T cells, B-cell-depleted T cells, or PBMCs.

CDR1 and CDR2 (germline): MGHRA, YSYEKL. V lost 1 base and J lost 4, with 10 bases in between. This CDR3 contains 14 residues. In the study's own analysis: Scientists estimated how many nucleated cells there were by amplifying reference gene primers. Libraries were prepared by immunoSEQ multiplex PCR; TCRdb keeps only in-frame clonotypes and omits some of them. Clone size and V and J calls were adopted from that table, with D and trimming inferred from the DNA. The sample yields 80,000 to 100,000 clones, roughly 95% seen once. The material sequenced was peripheral blood. The origin of this receptor is a human donor with active COVID-19. The donor label of this sample is uncertain. This chain joins TRBV4-1 and TRBJ1-1; weak D call: TRBD1 (5 bases). DNA for the CDR3: TGCGCCAGCAGCCAAGGGGGCGAAGGCACTGAAGCTTTCTTT. This codes for CASSQGGEGTEAFF.